Detailed here is one T cell receptor (beta chain). Its antigen is as yet unknown. Sequenced by immunoSEQ multiplex PCR; TCRdb stores in-frame clones only, minus some. This sample has about 110,000 clones, with about 90% found just once. CDR1 and CDR2 (germline): SGHTA, FQGNSA. Deletions cut 1 base from V and 1 base from J, with 7 bases between. CDR3 size: 14 residues. This sample was taken from a study of T cell responses to AZD1222 COVID-19 vaccine. Overall study findings and caveats: Sampling captured repertoires only after the peak T cell response.

The chain combines TRBV7-2 with TRBJ2-5; D is perhaps TRBD1 (5 bases). The origin of this receptor is an adult in good health. The material was peripheral blood, obtained on day 0 of AZD1222 vaccination. The CDR3 reads CASSLVGVQETQYF. The DNA for the CDR3 is TGTGCCAGCAGCTTAGTAGGGGTCCAAGAGACCCAGTACTTC.